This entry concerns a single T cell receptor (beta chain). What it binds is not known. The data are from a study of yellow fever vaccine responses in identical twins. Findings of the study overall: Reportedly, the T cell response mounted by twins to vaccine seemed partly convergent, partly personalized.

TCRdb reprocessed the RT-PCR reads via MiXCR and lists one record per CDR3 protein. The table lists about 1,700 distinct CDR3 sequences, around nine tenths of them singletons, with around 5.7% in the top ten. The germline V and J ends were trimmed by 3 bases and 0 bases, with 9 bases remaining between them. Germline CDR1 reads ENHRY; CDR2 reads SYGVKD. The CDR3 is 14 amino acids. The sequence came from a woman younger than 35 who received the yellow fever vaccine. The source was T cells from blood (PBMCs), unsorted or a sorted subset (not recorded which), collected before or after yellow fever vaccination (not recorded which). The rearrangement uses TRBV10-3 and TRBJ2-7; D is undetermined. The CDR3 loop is CAISDVGSSYEQYF. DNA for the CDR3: TGTGCCATCAGTGATGTGGGAAGCTCCTACGAGCAGTACTTC.